This TCR beta chain originates from a study of blood T cell repertoires in COVID-19. Grouping used clinical history reported by participants in a survey and questionnaire. Two negative PCRs, clearance, or symptom resolution had been documented for recovered Cohort 3 donors. In the authors' workflow: Amplifying reference gene primers gave estimates of nucleated cell counts. Some clones are missing from TCRdb's copy, which holds only in-frame ones; the method was immunoSEQ multiplex PCR. Clone size and the V and J calls come from that table; the DNA yielded D and trimming. The data contain 200,000 to 250,000 clones, about 84% of them singletons. The V segment lost 6 bases and the J segment 8 bases; nucleotides outside the gene matches: 7. The length of the CDR3 is 13 residues. CDR1 is LNHDA and CDR2 is SQIVND in the germline V gene (reference sequence).

The chain is built from TRBV19 and TRBJ1-2; 9 bases align to TRBD1. The clonotype was recovered from a man in his sixties who had recovered from COVID-19. The sample comprised PBMCs or T cells enriched from blood (not recorded which). CDR3 residues: CASRKTGGGGYTF. The CDR3 DNA follows: TGTGCCAGTAGAAAGACAGGGGGGGGCGGCTACACCTTC.